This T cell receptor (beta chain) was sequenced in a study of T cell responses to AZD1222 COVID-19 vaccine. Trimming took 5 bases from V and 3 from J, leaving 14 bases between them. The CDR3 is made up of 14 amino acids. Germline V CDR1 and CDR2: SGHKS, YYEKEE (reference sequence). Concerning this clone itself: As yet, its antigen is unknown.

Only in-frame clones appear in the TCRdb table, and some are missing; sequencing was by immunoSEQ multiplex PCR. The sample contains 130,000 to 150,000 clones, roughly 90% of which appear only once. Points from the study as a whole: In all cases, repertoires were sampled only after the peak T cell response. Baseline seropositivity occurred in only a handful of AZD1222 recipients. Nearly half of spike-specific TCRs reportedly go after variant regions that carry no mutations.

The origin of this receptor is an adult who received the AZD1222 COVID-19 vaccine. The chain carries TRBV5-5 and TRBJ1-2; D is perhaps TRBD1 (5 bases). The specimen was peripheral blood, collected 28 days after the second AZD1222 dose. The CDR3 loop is CASRPRALDYGYTF. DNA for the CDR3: TGTGCCAGCAGACCCAGGGCTTTGGACTATGGCTACACCTTC.